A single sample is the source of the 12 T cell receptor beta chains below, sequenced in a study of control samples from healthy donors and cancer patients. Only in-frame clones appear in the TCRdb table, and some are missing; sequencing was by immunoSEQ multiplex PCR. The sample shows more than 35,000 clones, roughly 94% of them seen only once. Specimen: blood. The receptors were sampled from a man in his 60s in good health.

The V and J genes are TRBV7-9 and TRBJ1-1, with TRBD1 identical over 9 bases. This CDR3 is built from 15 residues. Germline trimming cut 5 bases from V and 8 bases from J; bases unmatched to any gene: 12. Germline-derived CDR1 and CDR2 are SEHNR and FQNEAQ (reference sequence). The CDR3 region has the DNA TGTGCCAGCAGCCCTAAAGGCCCCGGACAGGGGGAAGCTTTCTTT. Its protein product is CASSPKGPGQGEAFF.

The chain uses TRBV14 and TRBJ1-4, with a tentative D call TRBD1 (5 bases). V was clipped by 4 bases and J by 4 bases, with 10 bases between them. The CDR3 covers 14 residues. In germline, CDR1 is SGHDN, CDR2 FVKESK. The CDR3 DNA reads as TGTGCCAGCAGCCCGGGAGGGGTTAATGAAAAACTGTTTTTT. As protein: CASSPGGVNEKLFF.

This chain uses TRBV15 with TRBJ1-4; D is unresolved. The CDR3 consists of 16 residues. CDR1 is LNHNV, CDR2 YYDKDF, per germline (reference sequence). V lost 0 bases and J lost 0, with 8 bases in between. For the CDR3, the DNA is TGTGCCACCAGCAGAGATCCGGGAACAACTAATGAAAAACTGTTTTTT. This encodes CATSRDPGTTNEKLFF.

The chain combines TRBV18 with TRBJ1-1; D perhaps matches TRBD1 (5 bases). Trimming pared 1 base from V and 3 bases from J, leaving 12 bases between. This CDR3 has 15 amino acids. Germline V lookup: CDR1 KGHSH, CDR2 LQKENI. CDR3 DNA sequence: TGTGCCAGCTCACCACTACAGGATAGGCACACTGAAGCTTTCTTT. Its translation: CASSPLQDRHTEAFF. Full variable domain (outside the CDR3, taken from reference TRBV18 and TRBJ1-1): NAGVMQNPRHLVRRRGQEARLRCSPMKGHSHVYWYRQLPEEGLKFMVYLQKENIIDESGMPKERFSAEFPKEGPSILRIQQVVRGDSAAYFCASSPLQDRHTEAFFGQGTRLTVV.

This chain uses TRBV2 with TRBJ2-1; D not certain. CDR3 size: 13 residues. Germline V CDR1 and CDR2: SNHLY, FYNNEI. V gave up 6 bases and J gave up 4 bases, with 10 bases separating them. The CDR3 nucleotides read TGTGCCAGCAGGATAGACCAGTACAATGAGCAGTTCTTC. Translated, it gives CASRIDQYNEQFF.

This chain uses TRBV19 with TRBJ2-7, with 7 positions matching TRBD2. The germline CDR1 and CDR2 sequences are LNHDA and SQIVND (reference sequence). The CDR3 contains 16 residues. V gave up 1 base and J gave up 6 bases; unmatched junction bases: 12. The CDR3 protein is CASSIVGRGRPSEQYF. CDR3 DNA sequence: TGTGCCAGTAGTATAGTTGGGAGGGGAAGACCCTCCGAGCAGTACTTC.

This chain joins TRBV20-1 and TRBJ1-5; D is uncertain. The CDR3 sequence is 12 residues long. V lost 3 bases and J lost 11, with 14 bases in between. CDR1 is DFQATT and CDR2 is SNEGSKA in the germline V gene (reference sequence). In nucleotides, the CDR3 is TGCAGTGCTAGTGCGGACTTCTTTTCCCAGCATTTT. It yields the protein CSASADFFSQHF.

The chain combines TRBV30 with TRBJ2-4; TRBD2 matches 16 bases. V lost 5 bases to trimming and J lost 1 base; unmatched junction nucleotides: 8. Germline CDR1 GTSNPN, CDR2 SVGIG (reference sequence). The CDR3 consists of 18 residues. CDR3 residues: CAWEGLAGGPGAKNIQYF. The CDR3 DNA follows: TGTGCCTGGGAGGGACTAGCGGGAGGGCCGGGGGCCAAAAACATTCAGTACTTC.

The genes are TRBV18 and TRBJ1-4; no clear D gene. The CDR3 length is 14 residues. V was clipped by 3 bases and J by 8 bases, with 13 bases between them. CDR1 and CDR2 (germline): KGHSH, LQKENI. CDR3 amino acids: CASSPTEVGEKLFF. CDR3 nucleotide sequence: TGTGCCAGCTCACCGACGGAGGTTGGGGAAAAACTGTTTTTT.

CDR3 nucleotides: TGTGCCAGCAGCTTAACAGCTGCAACTAATGAAAAACTGTTTTTT. As protein: CASSLTAATNEKLFF. The chain recombines TRBV7-9 with TRBJ1-4; D is ambiguous. This CDR3 has 15 residues. Germline V gene lookup returns CDR1 SEHNR and CDR2 FQNEAQ (reference sequence). Trimming removed 2 bases at V and 0 bases at J, with 7 bases between.

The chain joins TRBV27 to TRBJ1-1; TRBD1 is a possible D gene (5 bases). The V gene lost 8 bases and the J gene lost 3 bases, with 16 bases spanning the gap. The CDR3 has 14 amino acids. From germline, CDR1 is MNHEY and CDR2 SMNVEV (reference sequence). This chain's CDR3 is CASRQFEGHTEAFF. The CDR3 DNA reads TGTGCCAGCCGACAGTTCGAGGGGCACACTGAAGCTTTCTTT.

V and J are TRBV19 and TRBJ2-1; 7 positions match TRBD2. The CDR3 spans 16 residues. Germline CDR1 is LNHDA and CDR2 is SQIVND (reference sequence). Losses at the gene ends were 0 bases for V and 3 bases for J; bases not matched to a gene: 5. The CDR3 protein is CASSIDSQRGYNEQFF. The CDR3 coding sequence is TGTGCCAGTAGTATAGACTCCCAGCGGGGCTACAATGAGCAGTTCTTC.